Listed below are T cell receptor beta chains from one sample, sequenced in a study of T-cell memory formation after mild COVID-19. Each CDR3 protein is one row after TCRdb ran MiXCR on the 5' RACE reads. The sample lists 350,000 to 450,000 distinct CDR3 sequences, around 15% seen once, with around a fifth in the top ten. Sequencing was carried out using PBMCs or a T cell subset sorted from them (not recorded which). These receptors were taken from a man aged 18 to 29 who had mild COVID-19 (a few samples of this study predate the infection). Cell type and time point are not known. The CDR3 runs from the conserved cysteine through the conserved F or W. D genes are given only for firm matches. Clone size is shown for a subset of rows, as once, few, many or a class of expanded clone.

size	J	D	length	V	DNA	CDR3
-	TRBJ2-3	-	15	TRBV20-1	TGCAGTGCTAGGGGGAGGAGACTCTTGCACGATACGCAGTATTTT	CSARGRRLLHDTQYF
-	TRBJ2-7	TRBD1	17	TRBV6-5	TGTGCCAGCAGTTACTGGGACAGGGGGTTTGGCTCCTACGAGCAGTACTTC	CASSYWDRGFGSYEQYF
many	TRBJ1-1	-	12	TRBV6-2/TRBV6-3	TGTGCCAGCAGTGAGGGGAACACTGAAGCTTTCTTT	CASSEGNTEAFF
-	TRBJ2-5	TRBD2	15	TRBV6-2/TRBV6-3	TGTGCCAGCAGCCGCGGACTAGCGGTCCAAGAGACCCAGTACTTC	CASSRGLAVQETQYF
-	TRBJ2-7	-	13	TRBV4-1	TGCGCCAGCAGCCAAGAGGAGTTGTGGGAGCAGTACTTC	CASSQEELWEQYF
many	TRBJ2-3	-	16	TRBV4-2	TGTGCCAGCAGCCAGAATACTAGGCCATTGGCAGATACGCAGTATTTT	CASSQNTRPLADTQYF
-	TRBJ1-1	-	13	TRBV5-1	TGCGCCAGCGGCGGGGATTCGGGACGTGAAGCTTTCTTT	CASGGDSGREAFF
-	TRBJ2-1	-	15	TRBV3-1	TGTGCCAGCAGCCAGGGCTTTAGCTCCTACAATGAGCAGTTCTTC	CASSQGFSSYNEQFF
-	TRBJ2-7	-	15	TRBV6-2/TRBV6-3	TGTGCCAGCAGTTCACTCAACACCGCGGGCCACGAGCAGTACTTC	CASSSLNTAGHEQYF
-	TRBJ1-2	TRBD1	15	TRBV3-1	TGTGCCAGCACGCCGAGGGACAGGGAATCGGAGGGCTACACCTTC	CASTPRDRESEGYTF
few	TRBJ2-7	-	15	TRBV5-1	TGCGCCAGCAGCCCCGACAGTGGCAGTTCCTACGAGCAGTACTTC	CASSPDSGSSYEQYF
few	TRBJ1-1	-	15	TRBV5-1	TGCGCCAGCAGCTTGGTGGGGGCTGGGGGAACTGAAGCTTTCTTT	CASSLVGAGGTEAFF
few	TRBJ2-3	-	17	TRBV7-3	TGTGCCAGCAGCGTAGGATCCTCGGGGAGATCCACAGATACGCAGTATTTT	CASSVGSSGRSTDTQYF
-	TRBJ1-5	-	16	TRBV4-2	TGTGCCAGCAGCCAAGATCGATCGGGGACCAATCAGCCCCAGCATTTT	CASSQDRSGTNQPQHF
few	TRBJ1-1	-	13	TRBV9	TGTGCCAGCAGCGGCAGGGCGGACACTGAAGCTTTCTTT	CASSGRADTEAFF
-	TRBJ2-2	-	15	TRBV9	TGTGCCAGCAGCCCCTACAGGTTCAATGCCGGGGAGCTGTTTTTT	CASSPYRFNAGELFF